This is a list of T cell receptor beta chains from one sample in a study of human T cells and chemical hapten exposure. TCRdb passed the RACE reads through MiXCR, listing each CDR3 protein once. The sample consists of about 340,000 distinct CDR3 sequences, under 8% of them appearing once. This specimen consisted of whole blood, obtained in connection with sensitization to the hapten diphenylcyclopropenone (DPC). All receptors come from a woman aged 18-29 years with alopecia areata. Some clones in this sample may be carry-over from other donors' samples. Both conserved end residues are part of each CDR3. D genes are given only for firm matches. Clone size is shown for a subset of rows, as once, few, many or a class of expanded clone.

v_call: TRBV27
d_call: -
clone_size: -
j_call: TRBJ1-3
cdr3_nt: TGTGCCAGCAAGGGCCCTGGAAACACCATATATTTT
cdr3_aa: CASKGPGNTIYF

v_call: TRBV28
d_call: TRBD1
clone_size: few
j_call: TRBJ1-4
cdr3_nt: TGTGCCAGCAGTTTCCCGGGACAGGGATATGAAAAACTGTTTTTT
cdr3_aa: CASSFPGQGYEKLFF

v_call: TRBV7-6
d_call: -
clone_size: many
j_call: TRBJ2-3
cdr3_nt: TGTGCCAGCAGCCCCGGAGGGCGGATCACAGATACGCAGTATTTT
cdr3_aa: CASSPGGRITDTQYF

v_call: TRBV6-5
d_call: TRBD1
clone_size: few
j_call: TRBJ1-1
cdr3_nt: TGTGCCAGCAGCCTGACAGGGGCTCTCACTGAAGCTTTCTTT
cdr3_aa: CASSLTGALTEAFF

v_call: TRBV25-1
d_call: TRBD1
clone_size: -
j_call: TRBJ1-1
cdr3_nt: TGTGCCAGCAGTCCGCAACCCGGGACAGGGGGCTGGCCTGAAGCTTTCTTT
cdr3_aa: CASSPQPGTGGWPEAFF

v_call: TRBV6-1
d_call: TRBD2
clone_size: few
j_call: TRBJ2-3
cdr3_nt: TGTGCCAGCGAGGCCGGGGGGGCTAGCTCAGATACGCAGTATTTT
cdr3_aa: CASEAGGASSDTQYF

v_call: TRBV12-3/TRBV12-4
d_call: -
clone_size: -
j_call: TRBJ1-5
cdr3_nt: TGTGCCAGCATGGGTAGCAATCAGCCCCAGCATTTT
cdr3_aa: CASMGSNQPQHF

v_call: TRBV5-1
d_call: -
clone_size: -
j_call: TRBJ1-5
cdr3_nt: TGCGCCAGCAGCTTGGTCGCCGGTAGCAATCAGCCCCAGCATTTT
cdr3_aa: CASSLVAGSNQPQHF

v_call: TRBV29-1
d_call: -
clone_size: many
j_call: TRBJ2-7
cdr3_nt: TGCAGCGTGGACCTCGAGGATAGGCAGTACTTC
cdr3_aa: CSVDLEDRQYF

v_call: TRBV6-2/TRBV6-3
d_call: -
clone_size: few
j_call: TRBJ2-2
cdr3_nt: TGTGCCAGCGAACCTCCCGGGGTTCTGGAATCTGAGGAGCTGTTTTTT
cdr3_aa: CASEPPGVLESEELFF

v_call: TRBV7-2
d_call: TRBD1
clone_size: -
j_call: TRBJ2-3
cdr3_nt: TGTGCCAGCAGACCGAGGGACAGCTTCCCCACAGATACGCAGTATTTT
cdr3_aa: CASRPRDSFPTDTQYF

v_call: TRBV7-8
d_call: -
clone_size: -
j_call: TRBJ2-3
cdr3_nt: TGTGCCAGCAGCTTATATCTGAGCACAGATACGCAGTATTTT
cdr3_aa: CASSLYLSTDTQYF

v_call: TRBV5-6
d_call: -
clone_size: -
j_call: TRBJ2-1
cdr3_nt: TGTGCCAGCTGCCTGTCCCGGGACAAGTTCTTC
cdr3_aa: CASCLSRDKFF

v_call: TRBV20-1
d_call: -
clone_size: -
j_call: TRBJ1-3
cdr3_nt: TGCAGTGCGATCTCCCCGGTCTCTGGAAACACCATATATTTT
cdr3_aa: CSAISPVSGNTIYF

v_call: TRBV6-2/TRBV6-3
d_call: -
clone_size: few
j_call: TRBJ1-1
cdr3_nt: TGTGCCAGCAGTTATGGGCGGGGGTCGCTGAGGACTGAAGCTTTCTTT
cdr3_aa: CASSYGRGSLRTEAFF

v_call: TRBV20-1
d_call: -
clone_size: -
j_call: TRBJ2-3
cdr3_nt: TGCAGTGCCACGACTGAGGGCAGGGTAACAGATACGCAGTATTTT
cdr3_aa: CSATTEGRVTDTQYF

v_call: TRBV18
d_call: -
clone_size: -
j_call: TRBJ2-5
cdr3_nt: TGTGCCAGCTCACCACAACGAAAAGAGACCCAGTACTTC
cdr3_aa: CASSPQRKETQYF

v_call: TRBV20-1
d_call: TRBD2
clone_size: -
j_call: TRBJ2-3
cdr3_nt: TGCAGTGCTAGTTCGGCTAGCGGGGGGGCGTCAGATACGCAGTATTTT
cdr3_aa: CSASSASGGASDTQYF

v_call: TRBV28
d_call: -
clone_size: many
j_call: TRBJ2-5
cdr3_nt: TGTGCCAGCAGCCGCGCGGATCGGCTGGAAGAGACCCAGTACTTC
cdr3_aa: CASSRADRLEETQYF

v_call: TRBV29-1
d_call: TRBD1
clone_size: many
j_call: TRBJ2-3
cdr3_nt: TGCAGCGTCCGGGACAGCCTAGATACGCAGTATTTT
cdr3_aa: CSVRDSLDTQYF

v_call: TRBV14
d_call: TRBD2
clone_size: few
j_call: TRBJ2-7
cdr3_nt: TGTGCCAGCAGCCAAGCGCTAGCGGGGGGGAGGCAGTACTTC
cdr3_aa: CASSQALAGGRQYF

v_call: TRBV27
d_call: -
clone_size: -
j_call: TRBJ1-2
cdr3_nt: TGTGCCAGCAGAACGGGCGGGGGGGGCGATGGCTACACCTTC
cdr3_aa: CASRTGGGGDGYTF

v_call: TRBV6-2/TRBV6-3
d_call: TRBD2
clone_size: many
j_call: TRBJ2-5
cdr3_nt: TGTGCCAGCAGTTACCTAGCGGAAGAGACCCAGTACTTC
cdr3_aa: CASSYLAEETQYF

v_call: TRBV7-9
d_call: TRBD1
clone_size: many
j_call: TRBJ2-3
cdr3_nt: TGTGCCAGCAGCTTTTTGGGACAGGGCATGGATACGCAGTATTTT
cdr3_aa: CASSFLGQGMDTQYF

v_call: TRBV7-3
d_call: -
clone_size: many
j_call: TRBJ2-3
cdr3_nt: TGTGCCAGCAGCTTACGCCGGGACCCCGGGGCCAGCACAGATACGCAGTATTTT
cdr3_aa: CASSLRRDPGASTDTQYF

v_call: TRBV7-2
d_call: -
clone_size: few
j_call: TRBJ2-1
cdr3_nt: TGTGCCAGCAGCTTATTTGCGGCCCGACTAGCCTACAATGAGCAGTTCTTC
cdr3_aa: CASSLFAARLAYNEQFF

v_call: TRBV25-1
d_call: -
clone_size: -
j_call: TRBJ1-5
cdr3_nt: TGTGCCAGTACCGATTCAGGGTTAGGTCAGCCCCAGCATTTT
cdr3_aa: CASTDSGLGQPQHF

v_call: TRBV7-2
d_call: -
clone_size: few
j_call: TRBJ1-2
cdr3_nt: TGTGCCAGCAGCTTAGGAACAGCTCTTACTAACTATGGCTACACCTTC
cdr3_aa: CASSLGTALTNYGYTF